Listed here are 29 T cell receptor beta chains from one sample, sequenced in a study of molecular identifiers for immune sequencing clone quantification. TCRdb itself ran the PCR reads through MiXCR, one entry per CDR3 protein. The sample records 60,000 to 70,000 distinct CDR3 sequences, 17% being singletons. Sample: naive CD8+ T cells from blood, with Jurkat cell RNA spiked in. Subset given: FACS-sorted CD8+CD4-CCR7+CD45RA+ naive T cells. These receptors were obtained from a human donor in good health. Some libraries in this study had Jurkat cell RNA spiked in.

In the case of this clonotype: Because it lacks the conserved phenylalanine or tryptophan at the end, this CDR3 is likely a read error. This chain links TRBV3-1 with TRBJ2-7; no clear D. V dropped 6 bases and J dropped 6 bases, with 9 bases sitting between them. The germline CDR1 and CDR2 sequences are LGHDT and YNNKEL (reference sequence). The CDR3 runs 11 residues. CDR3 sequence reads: CASSDVSEQYL. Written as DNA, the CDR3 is TGTGCCAGCAGTGACGTCAGCGAGCAGTACCTC.

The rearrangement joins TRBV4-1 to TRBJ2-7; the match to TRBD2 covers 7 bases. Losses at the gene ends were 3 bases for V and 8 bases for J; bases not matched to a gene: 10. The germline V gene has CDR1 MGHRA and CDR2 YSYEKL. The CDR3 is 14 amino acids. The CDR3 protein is CASSQLGGVVQQYF. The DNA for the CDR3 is TGCGCCAGCAGCCAGTTGGGGGGGGTGGTGCAGCAGTACTTC.

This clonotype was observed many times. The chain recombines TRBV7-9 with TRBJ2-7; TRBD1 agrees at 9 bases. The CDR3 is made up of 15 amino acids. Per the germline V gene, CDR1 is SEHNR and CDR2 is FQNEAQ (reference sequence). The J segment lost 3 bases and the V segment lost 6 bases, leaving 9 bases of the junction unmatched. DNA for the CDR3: TGTGCCAGCAGTTCAGCACAGGGGGCGGGCTACGAGCAGTACTTC. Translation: CASSSAQGAGYEQYF.

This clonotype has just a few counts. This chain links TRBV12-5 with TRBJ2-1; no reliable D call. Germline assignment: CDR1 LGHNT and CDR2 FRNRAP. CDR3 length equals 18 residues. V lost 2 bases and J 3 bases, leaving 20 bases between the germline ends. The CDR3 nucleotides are TGTGCTAGTGGTTTGCCATTAACGGCAGAGGCTGACTACAATGAGCAGTTCTTC. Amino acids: CASGLPLTAEADYNEQFF.

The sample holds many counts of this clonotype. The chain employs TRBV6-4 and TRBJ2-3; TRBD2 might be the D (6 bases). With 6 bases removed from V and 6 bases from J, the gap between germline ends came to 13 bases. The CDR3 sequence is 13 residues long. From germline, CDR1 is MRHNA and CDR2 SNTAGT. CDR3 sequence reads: CASSGGLGDTQYF. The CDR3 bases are TGTGCCAGCAGCGGGGGACTGGGCGATACGCAGTATTTT.

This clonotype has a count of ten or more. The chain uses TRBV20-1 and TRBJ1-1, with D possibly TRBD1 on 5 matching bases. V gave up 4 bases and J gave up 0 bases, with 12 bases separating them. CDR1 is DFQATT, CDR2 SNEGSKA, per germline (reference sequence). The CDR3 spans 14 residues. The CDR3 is CSAMKGRMNTEAFF. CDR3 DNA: TGCAGTGCTATGAAGGGACGGATGAACACTGAAGCTTTCTTT.

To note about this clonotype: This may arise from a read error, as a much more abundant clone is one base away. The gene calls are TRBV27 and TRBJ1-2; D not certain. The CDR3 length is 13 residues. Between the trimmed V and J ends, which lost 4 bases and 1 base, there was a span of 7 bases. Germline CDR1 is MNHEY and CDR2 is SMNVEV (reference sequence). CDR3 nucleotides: TGTGCCAGCAGTTCAACAGTTAACTATGGCTACACCTTC. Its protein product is CASSSTVNYGYTF.

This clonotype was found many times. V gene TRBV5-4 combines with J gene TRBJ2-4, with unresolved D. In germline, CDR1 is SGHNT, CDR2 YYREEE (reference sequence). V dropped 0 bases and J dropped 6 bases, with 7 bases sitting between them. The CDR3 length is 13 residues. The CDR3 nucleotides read TGTGCCAGCAGCTTGGAGGACGGAAACATTCAGTACTTC. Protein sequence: CASSLEDGNIQYF.

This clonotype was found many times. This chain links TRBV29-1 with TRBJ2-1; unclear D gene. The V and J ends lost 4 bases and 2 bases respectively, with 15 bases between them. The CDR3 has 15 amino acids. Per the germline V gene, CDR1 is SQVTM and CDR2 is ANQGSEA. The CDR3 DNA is TGCAGCGTTGCCCATCCTAGGGCTACCTACAATGAGCAGTTCTTC. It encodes CSVAHPRATYNEQFF.

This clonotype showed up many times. For the CDR3, the DNA is TGTGCCAGCAGTTCCGGCGGTCCTACTGAGCAGTTCTTC. Translation gives CASSSGGPTEQFF. This rearrangement joins TRBV27 to TRBJ2-1; the D is unclear. The CDR3 is 13 amino acids. Trimming took off 4 bases at V and 9 bases at J, with 13 bases between the two ends. Germline CDR1 reads MNHEY; CDR2 reads SMNVEV (reference sequence).

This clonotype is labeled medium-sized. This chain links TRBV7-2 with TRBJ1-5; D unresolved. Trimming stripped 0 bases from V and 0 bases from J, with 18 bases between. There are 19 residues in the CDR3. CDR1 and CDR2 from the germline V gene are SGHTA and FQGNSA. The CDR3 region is CASSLAMFSLENSNQPQHF. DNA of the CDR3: TGTGCCAGCAGCTTAGCGATGTTTTCATTGGAGAATAGCAATCAGCCCCAGCATTTT.

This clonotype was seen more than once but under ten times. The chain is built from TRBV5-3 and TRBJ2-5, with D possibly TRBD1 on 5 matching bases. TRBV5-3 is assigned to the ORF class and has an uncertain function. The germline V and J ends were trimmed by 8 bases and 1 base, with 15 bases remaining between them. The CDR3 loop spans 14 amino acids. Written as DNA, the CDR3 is TGTGCCAGCAAGCTTTGGGGCGGCCAAGAGACCCAGTACTTC. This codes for CASKLWGGQETQYF.

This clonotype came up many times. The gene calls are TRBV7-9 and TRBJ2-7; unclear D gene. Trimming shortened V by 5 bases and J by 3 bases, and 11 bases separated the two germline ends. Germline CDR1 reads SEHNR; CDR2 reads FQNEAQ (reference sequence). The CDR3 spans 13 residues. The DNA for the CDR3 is TGTGCCAGCAGCCCCCCGTTGGGCTACGAGCAGTACTTC. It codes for CASSPPLGYEQYF.

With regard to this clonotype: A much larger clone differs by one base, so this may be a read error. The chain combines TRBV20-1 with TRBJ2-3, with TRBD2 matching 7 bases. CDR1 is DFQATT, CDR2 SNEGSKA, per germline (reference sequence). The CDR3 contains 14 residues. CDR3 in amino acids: CSAAGTISTDTPYF. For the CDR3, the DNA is TGCAGTGCTGCAGGGACTATAAGCACAGATACGCCGTATTTT.

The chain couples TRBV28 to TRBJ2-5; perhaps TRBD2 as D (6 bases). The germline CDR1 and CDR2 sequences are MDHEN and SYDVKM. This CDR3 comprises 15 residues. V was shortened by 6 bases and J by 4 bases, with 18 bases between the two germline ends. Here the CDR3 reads CASRTEGETSETQYF. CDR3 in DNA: TGTGCCAGCAGGACGGAGGGCGAAACCTCAGAGACCCAGTACTTC.

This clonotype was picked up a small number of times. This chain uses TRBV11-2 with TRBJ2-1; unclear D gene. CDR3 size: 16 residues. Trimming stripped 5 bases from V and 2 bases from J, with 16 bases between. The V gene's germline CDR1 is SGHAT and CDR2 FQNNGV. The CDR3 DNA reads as TGTGCCAGCAGCCCAGAACCCCTCTGGGCCTACAATGAGCAGTTCTTC. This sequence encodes CASSPEPLWAYNEQFF.

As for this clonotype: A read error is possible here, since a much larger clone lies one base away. The CDR3: CSVETGAEAFF. CDR3 nucleotide sequence: TGCAGCGTTGAGACCGGGGCAGAAGCTTTCTTT. V gene TRBV29-1 combines with J gene TRBJ1-1; possible D gene TRBD1, 5 bases. Trimming removed 3 bases at V and 8 bases at J, with 10 bases between. Germline V gives CDR1 SQVTM, CDR2 ANQGSEA. The CDR3 length is 11 residues.

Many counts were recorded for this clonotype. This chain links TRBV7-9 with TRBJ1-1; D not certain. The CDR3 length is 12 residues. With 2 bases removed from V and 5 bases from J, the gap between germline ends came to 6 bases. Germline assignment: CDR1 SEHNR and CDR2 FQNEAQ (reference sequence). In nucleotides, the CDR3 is TGTGCCAGCAGCTTAAGACGGACTGAAGCTTTCTTT. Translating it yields CASSLRRTEAFF.

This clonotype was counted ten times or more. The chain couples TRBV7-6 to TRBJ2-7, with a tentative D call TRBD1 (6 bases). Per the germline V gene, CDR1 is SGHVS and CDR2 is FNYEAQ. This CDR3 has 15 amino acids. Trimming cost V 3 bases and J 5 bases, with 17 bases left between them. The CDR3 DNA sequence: TGTGCCAGCAGCTTCCTCGCAGGGGCGAATAACGAGCAGTACTTC. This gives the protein CASSFLAGANNEQYF. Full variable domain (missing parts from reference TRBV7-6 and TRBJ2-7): GAGVSQSPRYKVTKRGQDVALRCDPISGHVSLYWYRQALGQGPEFLTYFNYEAQQDKSGLPNDRFSAERPEGSISTLTIQRTEQRDSAMYRCASSFLAGANNEQYFGPGTRLTVT.

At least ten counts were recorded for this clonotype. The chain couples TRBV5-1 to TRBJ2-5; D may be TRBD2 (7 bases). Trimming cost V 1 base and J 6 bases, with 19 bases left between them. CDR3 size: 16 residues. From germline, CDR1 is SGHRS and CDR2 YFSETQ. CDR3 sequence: CASSLWSGGRLKTQYF. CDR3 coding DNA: TGCGCCAGCAGCTTGTGGTCGGGGGGCAGGTTGAAGACCCAGTACTTC.

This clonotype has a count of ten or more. The CDR3 coding sequence is TGTGCCAGCAGACCCGACAGCCCCAATCAGCCCCAGCATTTT. This gives the protein CASRPDSPNQPQHF. The chain is built from TRBV12-3 or TRBV12-4 and TRBJ1-5, with a possible D match to TRBD1 (5 bases). V shed 6 bases and J shed 3 bases, with 12 bases lying between them. The CDR3 length is 14 residues.

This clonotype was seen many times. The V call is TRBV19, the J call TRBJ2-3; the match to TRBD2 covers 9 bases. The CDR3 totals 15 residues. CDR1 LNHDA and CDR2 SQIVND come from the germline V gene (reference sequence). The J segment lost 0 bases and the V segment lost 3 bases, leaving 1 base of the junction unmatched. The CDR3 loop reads CASSMTSGSTDTQYF. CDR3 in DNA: TGTGCCAGTAGTATGACTAGCGGAAGCACAGATACGCAGTATTTT.

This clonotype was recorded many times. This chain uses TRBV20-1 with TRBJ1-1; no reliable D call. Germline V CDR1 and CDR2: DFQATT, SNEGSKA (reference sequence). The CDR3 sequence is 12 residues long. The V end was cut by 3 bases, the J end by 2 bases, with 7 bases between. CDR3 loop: CSARGVNTEAFF. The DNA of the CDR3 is TGCAGTGCTAGGGGAGTCAACACTGAAGCTTTCTTT.

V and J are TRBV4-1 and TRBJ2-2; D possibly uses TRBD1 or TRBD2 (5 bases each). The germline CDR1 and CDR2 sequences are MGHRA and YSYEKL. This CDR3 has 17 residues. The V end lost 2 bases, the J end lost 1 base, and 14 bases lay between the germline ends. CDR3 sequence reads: CASSQQPGPVNTGELFF. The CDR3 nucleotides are TGCGCCAGCAGCCAACAACCGGGACCGGTGAACACCGGGGAGCTGTTTTTT.

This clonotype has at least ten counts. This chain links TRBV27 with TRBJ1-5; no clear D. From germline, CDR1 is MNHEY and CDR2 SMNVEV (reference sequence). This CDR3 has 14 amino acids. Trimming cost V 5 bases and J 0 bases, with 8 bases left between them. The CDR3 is CASSHLYSNQPQHF. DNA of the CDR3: TGTGCCAGCAGTCATCTGTATAGCAATCAGCCCCAGCATTTT.

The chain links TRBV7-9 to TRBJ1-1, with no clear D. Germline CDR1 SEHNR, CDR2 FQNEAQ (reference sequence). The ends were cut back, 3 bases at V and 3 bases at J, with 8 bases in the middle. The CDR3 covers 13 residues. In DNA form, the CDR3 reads TGTGCCAGCAGCTTCGGACGGGACACTGAAGCTTTCTTT. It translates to CASSFGRDTEAFF.

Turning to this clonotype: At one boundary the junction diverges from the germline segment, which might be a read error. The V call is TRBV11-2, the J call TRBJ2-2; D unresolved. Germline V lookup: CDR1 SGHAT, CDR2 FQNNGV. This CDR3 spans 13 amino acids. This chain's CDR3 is CASGLEVYGELFF. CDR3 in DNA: TGTGCCAGCGGCTTAGAAGTGTACGGGGAGCTGTTTTTT.

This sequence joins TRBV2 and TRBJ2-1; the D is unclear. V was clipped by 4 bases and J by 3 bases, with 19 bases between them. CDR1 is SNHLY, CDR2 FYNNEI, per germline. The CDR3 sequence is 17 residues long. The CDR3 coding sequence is TGTGCCAGCAGTGTTATCCCCTACCAGTGGGGCTACAATGAGCAGTTCTTC. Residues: CASSVIPYQWGYNEQFF.

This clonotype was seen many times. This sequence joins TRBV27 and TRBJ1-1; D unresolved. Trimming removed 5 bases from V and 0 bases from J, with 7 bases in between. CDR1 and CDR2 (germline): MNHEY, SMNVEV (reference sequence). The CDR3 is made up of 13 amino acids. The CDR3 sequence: CASSIALNTEAFF. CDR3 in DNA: TGTGCCAGCAGTATCGCCTTGAACACTGAAGCTTTCTTT.